Sequencing of this T cell receptor (beta chain) was carried out in a study of CXCR3 chemokines and chemotherapy response in bladder cancer (dated by TCRdb to between 2021 and 2024). Background for the entire study: The study set out to examine whether the activity of the CXCR3 chemokine system within tumors predicted response to chemotherapy in human bladder cancer.

About this clonotype: Its cognate antigen has yet to be identified. This sequence may be a read error, since a much larger clone differs from it by one base.

Spanning cysteine to phenylalanine, the CDR3 consists of 15 amino acids. Only the CDR3 portion is preserved as DNA: 45 bases, with reading frame beginning at the first base. Sequences DFQATT (CDR1) and SNEGSKA (CDR2) are obtained from the germline V gene (reference sequence). The protocol used for the library was PCR. Sequencing used an Illumina HiSeq 2500. TCRdb trimmed public reads at Q25 via fastp, called clones via MiXCR and kept in-frame beta chains. Here each entry gathers all rows of one CDR3 protein and keeps the most common genes and DNA. The sample table contains about 9,000 distinct CDR3 sequences; only one count was recorded for under 30% of them. Of the sample, around 9% falls within the top ten clones.

This clonotype originated in a human donor with bladder cancer that did not respond to neoadjuvant chemotherapy. The V gene is TRBV20-1 and the J gene is TRBJ2-3; 8 bases in the junction line up with TRBD2. This specimen was acquired from a patient whose treatment included neoadjuvant chemotherapy. The nucleotide sequence reads TGCGGTGCTAGTCTACAGCGGGGGATAACAGATACGCAGTATTTT. Translated, this gives CGASLQRGITDTQYF.